This T cell receptor beta chain was recorded in a study of low-dose radiotherapy and immunotherapy resistance in tumors. Study at large: Fractions of 0.5 Gy went to Cohort 1 every 2 weeks, totaling 6.5 Gy. Oral administration of aspirin 300 mg daily occurred for four cycles, commencing at cycle 1 day 1.

The time point denotes: before trial treatment. Low-dose radiotherapy, low-dose cyclophosphamide, aspirin, ipilimumab and nivolumab were all given to the donors. Those who qualified had advanced solid tumors (lacking tumor-infiltrating lymphocytes). J lost 5 bases, V lost 1 base, and 6 bases had no gene match. The CDR3 contains 16 residues. Germline V CDR1 and CDR2: SGHVS, FNYEAQ. Gene-specific TRAV and TRBV primers were used for first-strand cDNA, covering alpha and beta chains. TCRs were put through 20 to 25 PCR cycles of amplification with Phusion. A constant-region primer and the V-primer adapter served as the primer pair. TCRdb recomputed calls from the reads with MiXCR, one row per CDR3 protein. The data contain tens of thousands of distinct CDR3 sequences, around 18% of them singletons. This clonotype was observed many times.

The clonotype originates from a male donor with prostate cancer. The sample in question was PBMCs, obtained before treatment. V and J are TRBV7-6 and TRBJ2-7; TRBD1 aligns across 12 bases. The CDR3 nucleotides are TGTGCCAGCAGCTTAGTGACGGGACAGGGGGCGAACGAGCAGTACTTC. This gives the protein CASSLVTGQGANEQYF.